This T cell receptor (beta chain) came from a study of cytomegalovirus exposure and HLA in healthy donors. Study as a whole: As released early, the data held about 85 million unique TCRs from HLA-typed donors. General observations from the study: In vitro testing confirmed three CMV-associated chains as specific for CMV antigens. A later analysis linked a missense DCLRE1C variant to TCR beta V- and J-gene trimming. TCR beta chains numbering roughly 150 were designated cytomegalovirus-associated.

This CDR3 has 16 amino acids. Germline assignment: CDR1 SGHTA and CDR2 FQGNSA. The V end lost 6 bases, the J end lost 0 bases, and 15 bases lay between the germline ends. 13 Jbeta primers and 60 Vbeta primers were used for the PCR. Sequencing used immunoSEQ multiplex PCR; TCRdb keeps in-frame clones, though not all of them. The sample lists about 120,000 clones, about 68% seen once, with 11% in the top ten. This clone was seen only a few times. Its cognate antigen is unknown. Sequencing used PBMCs. The V and J genes are TRBV7-2 and TRBJ2-4; D perhaps matches TRBD2 (6 bases). This sequence originates from a woman aged 45-65 years in good health and CMV-seropositive. DNA of the CDR3: TGTGCCAGCAGGCGGGACTCTTCCATAGCCAAAAACATTCAGTACTTC. Encoded protein: CASRRDSSIAKNIQYF. Looking up the rest from reference TRBV7-2 and TRBJ2-4 gives the full variable domain: GAGVSQSPSNKVTEKGKDVELRCDPISGHTALYWYRQSLGQGLEFLIYFQGNSAPDKSGLPSDRFSAERTGGSVSTLTIQRTQQEDSAVYLCASRRDSSIAKNIQYFGAGTRLSVL.